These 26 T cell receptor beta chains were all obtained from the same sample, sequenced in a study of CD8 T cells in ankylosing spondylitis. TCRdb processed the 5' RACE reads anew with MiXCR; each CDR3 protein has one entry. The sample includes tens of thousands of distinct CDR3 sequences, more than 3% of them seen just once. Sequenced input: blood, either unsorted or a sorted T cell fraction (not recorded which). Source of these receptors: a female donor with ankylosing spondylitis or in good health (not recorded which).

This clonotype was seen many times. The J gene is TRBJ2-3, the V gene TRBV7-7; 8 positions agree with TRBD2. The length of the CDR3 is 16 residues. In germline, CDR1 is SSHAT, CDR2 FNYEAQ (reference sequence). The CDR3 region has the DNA TGTGCTAGCGGTGCCTTCGGGGGGGTCCGCTCCGATACGCAGTATTTT. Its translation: CASGAFGGVRSDTQYF.

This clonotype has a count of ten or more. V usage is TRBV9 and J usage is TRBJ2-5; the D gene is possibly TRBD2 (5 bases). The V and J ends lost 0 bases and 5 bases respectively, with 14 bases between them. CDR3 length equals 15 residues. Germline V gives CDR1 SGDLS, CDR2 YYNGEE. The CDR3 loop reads CASSVGEGSRETQYF. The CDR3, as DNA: TGTGCCAGCAGCGTAGGTGAGGGATCGAGGGAGACCCAGTACTTC.

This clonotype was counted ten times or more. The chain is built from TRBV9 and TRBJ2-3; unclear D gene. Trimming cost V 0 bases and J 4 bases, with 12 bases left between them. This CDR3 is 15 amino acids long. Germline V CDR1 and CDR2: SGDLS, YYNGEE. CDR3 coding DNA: TGTGCCAGCAGCGTAGTGTTCAGTGGCGCAGATACGCAGTATTTT. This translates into CASSVVFSGADTQYF. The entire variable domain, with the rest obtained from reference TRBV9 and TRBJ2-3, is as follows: DSGVTQTPKHLITATGQRVTLRCSPRSGDLSVYWYQQSLDQGLQFLIQYYNGEERAKGNILERFSAQQFPDLHSELNLSSLELGDSALYFCASSVVFSGADTQYFGPGTRLTVL.

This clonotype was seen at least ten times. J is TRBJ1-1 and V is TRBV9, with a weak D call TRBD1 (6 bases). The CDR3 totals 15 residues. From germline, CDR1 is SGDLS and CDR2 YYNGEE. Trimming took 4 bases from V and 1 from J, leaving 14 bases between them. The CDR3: CASSQSGAANTEAFF. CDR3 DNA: TGTGCCAGCAGCCAGTCAGGGGCGGCGAACACTGAAGCTTTCTTT.

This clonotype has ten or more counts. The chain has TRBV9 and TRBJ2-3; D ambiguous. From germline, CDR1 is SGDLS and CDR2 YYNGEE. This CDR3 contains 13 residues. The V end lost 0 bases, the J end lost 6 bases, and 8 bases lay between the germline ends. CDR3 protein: CASSVGRRDTQYF. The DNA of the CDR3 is TGTGCCAGCAGCGTAGGGCGAAGGGATACGCAGTATTTT.

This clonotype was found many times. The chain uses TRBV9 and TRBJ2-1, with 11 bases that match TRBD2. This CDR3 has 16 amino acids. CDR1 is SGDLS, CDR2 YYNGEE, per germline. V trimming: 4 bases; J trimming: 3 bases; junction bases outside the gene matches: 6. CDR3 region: CASSPLAGAYYNEQFF. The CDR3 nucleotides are TGTGCCAGCAGCCCACTAGCGGGGGCCTACTACAATGAGCAGTTCTTC.

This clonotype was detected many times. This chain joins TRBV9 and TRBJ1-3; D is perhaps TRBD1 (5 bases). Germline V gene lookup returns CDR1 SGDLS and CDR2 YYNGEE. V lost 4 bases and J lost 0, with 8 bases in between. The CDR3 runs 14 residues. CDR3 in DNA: TGTGCCAGCAGCTTGACAGACTCTGGAAACACCATATATTTT. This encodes CASSLTDSGNTIYF.

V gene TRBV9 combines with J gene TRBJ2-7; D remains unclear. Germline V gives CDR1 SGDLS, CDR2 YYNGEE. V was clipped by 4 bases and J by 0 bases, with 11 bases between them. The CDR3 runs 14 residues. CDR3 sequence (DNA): TGTGCCAGCAGCCCGGACGTAAGCTCCTACGAGCAGTACTTC. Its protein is CASSPDVSSYEQYF.

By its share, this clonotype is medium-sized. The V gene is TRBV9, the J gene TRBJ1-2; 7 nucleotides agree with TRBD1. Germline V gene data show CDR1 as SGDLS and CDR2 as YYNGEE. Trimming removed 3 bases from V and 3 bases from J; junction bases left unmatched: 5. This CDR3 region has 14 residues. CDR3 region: CASSEGQWDYGYTF. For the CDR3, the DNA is TGTGCCAGCAGCGAGGGACAGTGGGACTATGGCTACACCTTC.

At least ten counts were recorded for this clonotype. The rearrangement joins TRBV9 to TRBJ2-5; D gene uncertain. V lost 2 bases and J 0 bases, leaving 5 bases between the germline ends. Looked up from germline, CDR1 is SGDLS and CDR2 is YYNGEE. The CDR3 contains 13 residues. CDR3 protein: CASSVWDQETQYF. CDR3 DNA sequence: TGTGCCAGCAGCGTGTGGGACCAAGAGACCCAGTACTTC.

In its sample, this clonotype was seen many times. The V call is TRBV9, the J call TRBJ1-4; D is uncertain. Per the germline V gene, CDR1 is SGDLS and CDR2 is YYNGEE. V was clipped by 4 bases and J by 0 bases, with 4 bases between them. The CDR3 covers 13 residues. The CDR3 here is CASSPTTNEKLFF. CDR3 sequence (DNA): TGTGCCAGCAGCCCAACAACTAATGAAAAACTGTTTTTT.

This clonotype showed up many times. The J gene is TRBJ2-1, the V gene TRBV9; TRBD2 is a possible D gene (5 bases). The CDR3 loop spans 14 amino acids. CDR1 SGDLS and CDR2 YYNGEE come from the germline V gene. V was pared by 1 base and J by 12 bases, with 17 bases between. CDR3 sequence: CASSVSPRGVGQFF. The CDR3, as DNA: TGTGCCAGCAGCGTAAGTCCCCGGGGTGTTGGGCAGTTCTTC. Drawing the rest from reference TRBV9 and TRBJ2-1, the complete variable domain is DSGVTQTPKHLITATGQRVTLRCSPRSGDLSVYWYQQSLDQGLQFLIQYYNGEERAKGNILERFSAQQFPDLHSELNLSSLELGDSALYFCASSVSPRGVGQFFGPGTRLTVL.

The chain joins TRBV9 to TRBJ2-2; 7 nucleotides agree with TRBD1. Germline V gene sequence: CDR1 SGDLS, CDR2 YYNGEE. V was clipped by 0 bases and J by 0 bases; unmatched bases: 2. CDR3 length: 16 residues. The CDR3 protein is CASSVAGTANTGELFF. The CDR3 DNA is TGTGCCAGCAGCGTAGCGGGGACAGCGAACACCGGGGAGCTGTTTTTT.

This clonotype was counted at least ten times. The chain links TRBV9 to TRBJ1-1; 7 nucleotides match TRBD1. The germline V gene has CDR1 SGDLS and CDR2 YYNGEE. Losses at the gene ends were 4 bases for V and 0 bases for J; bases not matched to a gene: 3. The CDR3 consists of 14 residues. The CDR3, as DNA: TGTGCCAGCAGCCCGGGACAGTTGAACACTGAAGCTTTCTTT. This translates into CASSPGQLNTEAFF.

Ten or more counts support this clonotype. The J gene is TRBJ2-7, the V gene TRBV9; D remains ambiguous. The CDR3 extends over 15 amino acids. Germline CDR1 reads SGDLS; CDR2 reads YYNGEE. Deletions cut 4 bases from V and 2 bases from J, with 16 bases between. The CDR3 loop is CASSLDLTETYEQYF. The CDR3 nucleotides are TGTGCCAGCAGCCTCGACTTGACCGAAACCTACGAGCAGTACTTC.

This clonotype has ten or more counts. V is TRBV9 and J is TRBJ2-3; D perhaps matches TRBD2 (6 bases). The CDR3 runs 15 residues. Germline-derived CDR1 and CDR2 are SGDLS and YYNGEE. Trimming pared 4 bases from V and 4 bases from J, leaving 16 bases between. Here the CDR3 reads CASSPTGTLPDTQYF. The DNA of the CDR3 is TGTGCCAGCAGCCCAACCGGGACTTTGCCAGATACGCAGTATTTT.

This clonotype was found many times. The CDR3 nucleotides read TGTGCCAGCAGCGTAGATTTAAGGGGACAGGTCAATGGCTACACCTTC. This translates into CASSVDLRGQVNGYTF. The chain employs TRBV9 and TRBJ1-2, with 8 positions matching TRBD1. Germline lookup yields CDR1 SGDLS and CDR2 YYNGEE. The V gene end was trimmed by 0 bases and the J gene end by 6 bases; junction bases not matched to a gene: 10. This CDR3 has 16 residues.

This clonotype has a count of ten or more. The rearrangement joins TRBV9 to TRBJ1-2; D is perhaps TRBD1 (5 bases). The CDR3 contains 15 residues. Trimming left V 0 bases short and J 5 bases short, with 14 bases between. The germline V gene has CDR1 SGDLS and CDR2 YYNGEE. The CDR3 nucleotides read TGTGCCAGCAGCGTAGGGGGGGATCGGTTTTATGGCTACACCTTC. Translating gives CASSVGGDRFYGYTF.

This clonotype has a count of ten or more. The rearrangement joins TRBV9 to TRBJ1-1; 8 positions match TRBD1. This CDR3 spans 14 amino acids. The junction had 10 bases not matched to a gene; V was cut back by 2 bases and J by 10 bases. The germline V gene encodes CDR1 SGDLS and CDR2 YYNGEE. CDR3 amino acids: CASSVEDRGLGAFF. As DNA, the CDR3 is TGTGCCAGCAGCGTGGAAGACAGGGGCCTTGGAGCTTTCTTT.

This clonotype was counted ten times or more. The CDR3, as DNA: TGTGCCAGCAGCGTGACAGGGCTCGATCAGCCCCAGCATTTT. Translating gives CASSVTGLDQPQHF. The chain carries TRBV9 and TRBJ1-5, with 7 bases lining up with TRBD1. Germline V gives CDR1 SGDLS, CDR2 YYNGEE. The ends lost 2 bases at V and 5 bases at J; junction bases unmatched: 4. This CDR3 is 14 amino acids long.

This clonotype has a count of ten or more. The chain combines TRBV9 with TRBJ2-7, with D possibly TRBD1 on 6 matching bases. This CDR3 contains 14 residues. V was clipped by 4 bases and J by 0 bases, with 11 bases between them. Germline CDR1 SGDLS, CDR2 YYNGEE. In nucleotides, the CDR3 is TGTGCCAGCAGCCCCCAGGGGTCCTCCTACGAGCAGTACTTC. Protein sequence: CASSPQGSSYEQYF.

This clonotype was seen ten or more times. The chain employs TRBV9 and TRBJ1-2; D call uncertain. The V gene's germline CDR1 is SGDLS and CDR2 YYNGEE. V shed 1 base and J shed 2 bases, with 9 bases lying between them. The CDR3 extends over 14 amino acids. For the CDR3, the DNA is TGTGCCAGCAGCGTAAGTGGGCAGAACTATGGCTACACCTTC. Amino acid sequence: CASSVSGQNYGYTF.

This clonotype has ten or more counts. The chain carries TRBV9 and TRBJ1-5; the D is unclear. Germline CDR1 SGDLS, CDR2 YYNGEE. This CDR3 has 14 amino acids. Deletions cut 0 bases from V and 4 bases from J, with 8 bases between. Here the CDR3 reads CASSVGGRNQPQHF. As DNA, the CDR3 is TGTGCCAGCAGCGTAGGTGGACGAAATCAGCCCCAGCATTTT.

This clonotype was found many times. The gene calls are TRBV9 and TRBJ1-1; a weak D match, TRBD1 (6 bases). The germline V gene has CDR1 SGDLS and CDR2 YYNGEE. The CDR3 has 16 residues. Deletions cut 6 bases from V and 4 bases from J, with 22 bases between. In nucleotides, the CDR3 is TGTGCCAGCACCCTGCTTGGGACATTAATTAGCACTGAAGCTTTCTTT. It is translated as CASTLLGTLISTEAFF.

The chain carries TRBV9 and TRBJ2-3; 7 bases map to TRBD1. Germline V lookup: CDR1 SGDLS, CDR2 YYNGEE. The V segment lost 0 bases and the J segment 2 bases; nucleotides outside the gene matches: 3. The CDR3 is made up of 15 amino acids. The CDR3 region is CASSVVGQDTDTQYF. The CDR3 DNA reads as TGTGCCAGCAGCGTAGTAGGACAGGACACAGATACGCAGTATTTT.

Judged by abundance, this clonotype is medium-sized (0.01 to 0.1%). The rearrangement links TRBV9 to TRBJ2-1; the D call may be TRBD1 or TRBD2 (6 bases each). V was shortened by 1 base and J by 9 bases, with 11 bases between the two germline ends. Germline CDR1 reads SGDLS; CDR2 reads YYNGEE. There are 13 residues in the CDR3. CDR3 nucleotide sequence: TGTGCCAGCAGCGTAAGCGAGGGGGGTGAGCAGTTCTTC. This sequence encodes CASSVSEGGEQFF.